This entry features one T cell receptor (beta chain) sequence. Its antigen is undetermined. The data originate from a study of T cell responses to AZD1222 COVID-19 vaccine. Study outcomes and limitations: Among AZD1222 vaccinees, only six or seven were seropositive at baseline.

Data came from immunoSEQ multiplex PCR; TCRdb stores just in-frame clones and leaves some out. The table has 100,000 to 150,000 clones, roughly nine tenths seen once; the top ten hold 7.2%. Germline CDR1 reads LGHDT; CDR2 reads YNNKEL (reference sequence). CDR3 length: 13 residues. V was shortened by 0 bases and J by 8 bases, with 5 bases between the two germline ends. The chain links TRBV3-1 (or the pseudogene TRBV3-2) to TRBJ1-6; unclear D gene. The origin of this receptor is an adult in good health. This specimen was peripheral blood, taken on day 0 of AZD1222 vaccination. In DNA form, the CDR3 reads TGTGCCAGCAGCCAAGATCCGTATTCACCCCTCCACTTT. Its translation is CASSQDPYSPLHF.